This TCR beta chain was retrieved from a study of blood T cell repertoires in COVID-19. As for the study in general: PBMCs, B-cell-depleted T cells, or T cells provided the cDNA or gDNA that made up the material.

Here immunoSEQ multiplex PCR was the method, and the copy in TCRdb shows in-frame clones only, minus some. The sample consists of around 300,000 clones, about nine tenths of them appearing once. The V and J ends lost 3 bases and 3 bases, in that order; junction bases with no gene match: 1. Germline assignment: CDR1 MNHNS and CDR2 SASEGT. There are 13 residues in the CDR3. During active infection, Seattle patients enrolled and were then monitored through disease. The specimen was peripheral blood. The rearrangement joins TRBV6-1 to TRBJ1-2, with 7 bases matching TRBD1. This TCR derives from a woman under 40 with COVID-19, enrolled during active disease. CDR3 region: CASSEGQHYGYTF. The CDR3 DNA sequence: TGTGCCAGCAGTGAGGGACAGCACTATGGCTACACCTTC.